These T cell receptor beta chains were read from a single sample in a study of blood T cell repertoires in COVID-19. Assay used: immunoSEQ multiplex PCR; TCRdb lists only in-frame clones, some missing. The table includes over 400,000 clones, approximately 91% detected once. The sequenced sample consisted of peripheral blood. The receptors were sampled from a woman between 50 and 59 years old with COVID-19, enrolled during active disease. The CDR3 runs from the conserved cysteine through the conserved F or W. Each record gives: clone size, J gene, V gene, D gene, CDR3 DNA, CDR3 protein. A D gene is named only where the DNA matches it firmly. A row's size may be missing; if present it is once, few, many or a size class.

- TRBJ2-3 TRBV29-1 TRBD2 TGCAGCGTTCGCGACCGGGGGGCAGATACGCAGTATTTT CSVRDRGADTQYF
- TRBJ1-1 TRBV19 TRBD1 TGTGCCAGTAGTATTGGTGGGGTCACAGGGGGTGAAGCTTTCTTT CASSIGGVTGGEAFF
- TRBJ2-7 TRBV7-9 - TGTGCCAGCAGCTTAGACGGGGATGGCGAGCAGTACTTC CASSLDGDGEQYF
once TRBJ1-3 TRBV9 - TGTGCCAGCAGCGATCCTCCCCACACCATATATTTT CASSDPPHTIYF
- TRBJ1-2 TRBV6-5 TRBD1 TGTGCCAGCAGGTCATCGGGACAGGGAGGGAGTGGCTACACCTTC CASRSSGQGGSGYTF
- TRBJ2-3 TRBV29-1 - TGCAGCGTTCAGCCTAGTTTGGCAGATACGCAGTATTTT CSVQPSLADTQYF
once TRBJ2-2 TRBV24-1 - TGTGCCACCAGTGATCAGTGGACAGACTACACCGGGGAGCTGTTTTTT CATSDQWTDYTGELFF
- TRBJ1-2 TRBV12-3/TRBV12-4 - TGTGCCAGCAGTTGGTCTCTAGATGGCTACACCTTC CASSWSLDGYTF
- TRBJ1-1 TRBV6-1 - TGTGCCAGCAGTGAAGGGACGGGGGATCGGGCTTTCTTT CASSEGTGDRAFF
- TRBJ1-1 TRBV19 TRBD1 TGTGCCAGTAGTGCTACGTCACAGGGGTACACTGAAGCTTTCTTT CASSATSQGYTEAFF
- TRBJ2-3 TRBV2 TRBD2 TGTGCCAGCAGTGCGTCGGGGGGGGTCACAGATACGCAGTATTTT CASSASGGVTDTQYF
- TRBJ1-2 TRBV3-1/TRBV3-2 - TGTGCCAGCAGCCAAGAAAGACAGCTCTATGGCTACACCTTC CASSQERQLYGYTF
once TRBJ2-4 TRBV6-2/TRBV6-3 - TGTGCCAGCAGCCCTGGCGGTGAGTCGCTAGGAGAGGACATTCAGTACTTC CASSPGGESLGEDIQYF
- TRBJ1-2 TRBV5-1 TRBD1 TGCGCCAGCAGCTGGGGACAGGACTATGGCTACACCTTC CASSWGQDYGYTF
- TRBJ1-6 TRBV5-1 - TGCGCCAGCAGCTTGCAGGGGCTAGTATCTAATTCACCCCTCCACTTT CASSLQGLVSNSPLHF
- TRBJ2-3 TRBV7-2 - TGTGCCAGCAGCCTAGTGTACGGGGGAGCAGATACGCAGTATTTT CASSLVYGGADTQYF
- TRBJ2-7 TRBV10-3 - TGTGCCATCAGTGAAGGGGGTCCAACCACCTACGAGCAGTACTTC CAISEGGPTTYEQYF
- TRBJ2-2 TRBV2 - TGTGCCAGCAGTTCGGGGATCACCGGGGAGCTGTTTTTT CASSSGITGELFF
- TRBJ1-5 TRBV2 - TGTGCCAGCAGTGAACAGGGGATTGGTCAGCCCCAGCATTTT CASSEQGIGQPQHF
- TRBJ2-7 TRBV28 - TGTGCCAGCAGTTTACGACAGCCCTATTCCTACGAGCAGTACTTC CASSLRQPYSYEQYF
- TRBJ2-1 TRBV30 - TGTGCCTGGAGTGTTCGGAATGAGCAGTTCTTC CAWSVRNEQFF
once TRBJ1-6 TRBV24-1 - TGTGCCACCTCAGAAGCGGGGTCCAATTCACCCCTCCACTTT CATSEAGSNSPLHF
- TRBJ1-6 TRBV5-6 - TGTGCCAGCAGCTTGGTTGGGCCGGCCTATAATTCACCCCTCCACTTT CASSLVGPAYNSPLHF
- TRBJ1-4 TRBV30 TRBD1 TGTGCCGAAAGTACAGGGGATAATGAAAAACTGTTTTTT CAESTGDNEKLFF
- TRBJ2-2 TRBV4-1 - TGCGCCAGCAGCCAAGTACAGACAGCGAACACCGGGGAGCTGTTTTTT CASSQVQTANTGELFF
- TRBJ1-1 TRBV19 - TGTGCCAGTAGTATTGGGGGCGAGATGAACACTGAAGCTTTCTTT CASSIGGEMNTEAFF
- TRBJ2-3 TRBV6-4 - TGTGCCAGCAGTCCTCGACTAGGTAGCACAGATACGCAGTATTTT CASSPRLGSTDTQYF
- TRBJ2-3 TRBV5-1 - TGCGCCAGCAGCTCCGACAGTCCAGCCCGCGGAGATACGCAGTATTTT CASSSDSPARGDTQYF
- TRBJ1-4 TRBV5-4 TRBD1 TGTGCCAGCTCCCGTCAGGGACAGGGGGCGCTGGGTGAAAAACTGTTTTTT CASSRQGQGALGEKLFF
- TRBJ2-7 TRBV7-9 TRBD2 TGTGCCAGCACCCCGGGGGGGGACGAGCAGTACTTC CASTPGGDEQYF
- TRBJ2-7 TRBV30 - TGTGCCTGGAGTGTACGGGATACCTACGAGCAGTACTTC CAWSVRDTYEQYF
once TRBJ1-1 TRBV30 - TGTGCCTGGAGTGTAAAGAGCACAGGAGGGATCACTGAAGCTTTCTTT CAWSVKSTGGITEAFF
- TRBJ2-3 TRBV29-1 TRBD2 TGCAGCACCGCCAGCGGGGGCCCTCCGCCAGATACGCAGTATTTT CSTASGGPPPDTQYF
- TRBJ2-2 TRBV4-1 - TGCGCCAGCAGCCTTATAGCGTACACCGGGGAGCTGTTTTTT CASSLIAYTGELFF
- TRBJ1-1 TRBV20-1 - TGCGCAGCAGGGGTCACCACTGAAGCTTTCTTT CAAGVTTEAFF
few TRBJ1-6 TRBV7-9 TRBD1 TGTGCCAGCAGCGCCGGGACAGGGGGGTCTAATTCACCCCTCCACTTT CASSAGTGGSNSPLHF
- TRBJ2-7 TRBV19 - TGTGCCAGTAGTATCGACAGATCCTACGAGCAGTACTTC CASSIDRSYEQYF
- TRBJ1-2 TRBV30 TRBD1 TGTGCCTGGACCGGAGACAGGGGACCCTACTATGGCTACACCTTC CAWTGDRGPYYGYTF